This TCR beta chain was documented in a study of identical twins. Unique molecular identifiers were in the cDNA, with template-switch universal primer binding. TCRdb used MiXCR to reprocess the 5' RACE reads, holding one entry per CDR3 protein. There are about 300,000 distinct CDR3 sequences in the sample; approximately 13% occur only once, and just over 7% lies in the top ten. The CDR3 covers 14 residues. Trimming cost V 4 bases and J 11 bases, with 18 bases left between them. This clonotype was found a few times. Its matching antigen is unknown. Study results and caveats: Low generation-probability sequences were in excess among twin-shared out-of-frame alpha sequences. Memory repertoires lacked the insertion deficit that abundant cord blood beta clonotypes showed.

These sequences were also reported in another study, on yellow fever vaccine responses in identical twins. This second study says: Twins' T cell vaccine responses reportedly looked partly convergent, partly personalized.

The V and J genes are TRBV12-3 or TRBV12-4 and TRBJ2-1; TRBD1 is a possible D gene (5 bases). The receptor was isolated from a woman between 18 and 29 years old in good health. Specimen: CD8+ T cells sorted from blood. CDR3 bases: TGTGCCAGCAGTTCCGGACACAGGCGAAACCAGCAGTTCTTC. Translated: CASSSGHRRNQQFF.